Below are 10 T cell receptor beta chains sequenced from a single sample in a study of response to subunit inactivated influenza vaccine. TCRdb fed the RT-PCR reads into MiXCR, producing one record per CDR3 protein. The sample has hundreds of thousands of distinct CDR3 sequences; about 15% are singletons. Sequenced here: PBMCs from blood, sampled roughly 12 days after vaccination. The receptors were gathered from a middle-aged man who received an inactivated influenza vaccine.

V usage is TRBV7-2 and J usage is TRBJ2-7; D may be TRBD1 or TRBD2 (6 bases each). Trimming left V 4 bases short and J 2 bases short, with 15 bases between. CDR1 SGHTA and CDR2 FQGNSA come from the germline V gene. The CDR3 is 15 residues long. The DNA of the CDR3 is TGTGCCAGCAGCTCTTCCGGGGGCTTTACCTACGAGCAGTACTTC. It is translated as CASSSSGGFTYEQYF.

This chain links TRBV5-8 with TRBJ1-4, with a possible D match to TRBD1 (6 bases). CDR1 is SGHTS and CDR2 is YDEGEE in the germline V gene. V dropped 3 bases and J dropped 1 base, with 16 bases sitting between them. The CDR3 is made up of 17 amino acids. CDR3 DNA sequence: TGTGCCAGCAGCTACGGATCGGGGGGCGTAACTAATGAAAAACTGTTTTTT. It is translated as CASSYGSGGVTNEKLFF. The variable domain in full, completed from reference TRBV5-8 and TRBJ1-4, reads EAGVTQSPTHLIKTRGQQATLRCSPISGHTSVYWYQQALGLGLQFLLWYDEGEERNRGNFPPRFSGRQFPNYSSELNVNALELEDSALYLCASSYGSGGVTNEKLFFGSGTQLSVL.

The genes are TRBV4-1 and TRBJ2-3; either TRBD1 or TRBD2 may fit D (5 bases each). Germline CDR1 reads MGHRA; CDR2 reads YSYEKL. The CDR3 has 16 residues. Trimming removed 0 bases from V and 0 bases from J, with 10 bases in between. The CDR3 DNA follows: TGCGCCAGCAGCCAAGATGGGGGTGCTAGCACAGATACGCAGTATTTT. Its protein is CASSQDGGASTDTQYF.

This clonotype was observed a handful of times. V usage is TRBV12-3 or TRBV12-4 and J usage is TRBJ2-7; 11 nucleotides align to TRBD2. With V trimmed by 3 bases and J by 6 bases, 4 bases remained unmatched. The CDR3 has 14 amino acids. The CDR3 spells CASSFLAGGREQYF. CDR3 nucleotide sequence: TGTGCCAGCAGTTTTTTAGCGGGAGGGCGCGAGCAGTACTTC.

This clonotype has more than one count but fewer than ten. Here the CDR3 reads CSALKGGSYEQYF. The CDR3 DNA sequence: TGCAGTGCTTTAAAGGGGGGTTCCTACGAGCAGTACTTC. The V call is TRBV20-1, the J call TRBJ2-7; D assignment may be TRBD1 or TRBD2 (6 bases each). The V gene's germline CDR1 is DFQATT and CDR2 SNEGSKA (reference sequence). Deletions cut 5 bases from V and 1 base from J, with 12 bases between. The CDR3 is 13 residues long.

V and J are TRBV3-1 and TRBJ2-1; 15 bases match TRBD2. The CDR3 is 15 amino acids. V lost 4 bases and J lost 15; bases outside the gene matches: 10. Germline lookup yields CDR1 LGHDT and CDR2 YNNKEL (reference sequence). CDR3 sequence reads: CASSRGLAGGLPPFF. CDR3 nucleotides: TGTGCCAGCAGCCGAGGACTAGCGGGAGGGCTTCCCCCGTTCTTC.

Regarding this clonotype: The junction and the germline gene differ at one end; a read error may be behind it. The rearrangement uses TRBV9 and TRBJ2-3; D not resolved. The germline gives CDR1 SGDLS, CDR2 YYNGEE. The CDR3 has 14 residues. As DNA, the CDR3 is TGTGCCAGCAGCGTAGGAAGCCCGCCAGATGCGCAGTATTTT. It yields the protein CASSVGSPPDAQYF.

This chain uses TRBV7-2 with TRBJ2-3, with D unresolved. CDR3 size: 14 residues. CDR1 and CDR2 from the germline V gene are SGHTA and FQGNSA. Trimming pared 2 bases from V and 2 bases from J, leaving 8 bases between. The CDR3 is CASSLNRFTDTQYF. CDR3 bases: TGTGCCAGCAGCTTAAATAGGTTCACAGATACGCAGTATTTT.

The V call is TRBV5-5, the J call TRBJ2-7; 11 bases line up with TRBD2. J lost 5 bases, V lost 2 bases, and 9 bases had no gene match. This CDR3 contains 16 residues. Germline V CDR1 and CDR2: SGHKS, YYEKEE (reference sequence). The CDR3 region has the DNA TGTGCCAGCAGCTTCTTCACTAGCGGGAGTGGTAACGAGCAGTACTTC. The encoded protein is CASSFFTSGSGNEQYF.

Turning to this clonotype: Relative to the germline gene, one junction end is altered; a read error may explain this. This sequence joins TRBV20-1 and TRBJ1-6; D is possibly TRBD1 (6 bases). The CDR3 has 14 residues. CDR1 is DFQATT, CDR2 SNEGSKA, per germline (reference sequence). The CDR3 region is CSARGSSYNSPLHF. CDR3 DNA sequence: TGCAGCGCTAGGGGGAGCTCCTATAATTCACCCCTCCACTTT.